This T cell receptor beta chain was identified during a study of T cell responses to AZD1222 COVID-19 vaccine. Points from the study as a whole: The donors showed a predominance of white British ancestry and of females, with possible underestimation of clonal diversity.

Assay: immunoSEQ multiplex PCR; the TCRdb copy retains only in-frame clones and omits some. This sample has around 110,000 clones, with about nine tenths found just once. A remark on this clone: The antigen is not known.

Germline loops: CDR1 SGHTA, CDR2 FQGNSA. V shed 1 base and J shed 7 bases, with 10 bases lying between them. This CDR3 is built from 13 residues. This sequence was found in an adult who received the AZD1222 COVID-19 vaccine. The J gene is TRBJ1-2, the V gene TRBV7-2; D unclear. Source: peripheral blood, taken 28 days after the second AZD1222 dose. Here the CDR3 reads CASSLDTLGGYTF. For the CDR3, the DNA is TGTGCCAGCAGCTTAGACACCTTGGGTGGCTACACCTTC.